Each of the 9 T cell receptor beta chains below was sequenced from the same sample in a study of shared clonotypes between healthy human individuals (dated by TCRdb to 2019 to 2021). Receptor libraries were prepared by the immunoSEQ multiplex PCR assay. TCRdb re-hosts the immuneACCESS table, in-frame sequences only. Its copies lack some clones; in the studies checked, an unresolved V gene accounts for under half of them, and the cause for the rest is not known. In this sample the table shows 1.6 million or so clones, about 98.5% of which occur a single time. The top ten clones comprise approximately 0.4% of the sample. Sequencing was performed on naive CD4+ T cells sorted from blood. Sample cell subset or site, as interpreted from the label and publication: CD45RA+ positively selected. Receptor source: a man aged 30 to 45 in good health.

The chain combines TRBV11-3 with TRBJ2-1; the match to TRBD2 covers 10 bases. There are 15 residues in the CDR3. The junction had 4 bases not matched to a gene; V was cut back by 6 bases and J by 2 bases. From germline, CDR1 is SGHNT and CDR2 YENEEA. CDR3 amino acids: CASSLGLAAYNEQFF. The CDR3 DNA is TGTGCCAGCAGTCTCGGACTAGCGGCCTACAATGAGCAGTTCTTC.

The chain couples TRBV6-1 to TRBJ2-7; possibly TRBD2 for D (5 bases). CDR3 length equals 15 residues. V was clipped by 0 bases and J by 0 bases, with 9 bases between them. Germline V gene lookup returns CDR1 MNHNS and CDR2 SASEGT. CDR3 region: CASSEARRSSYEQYF. CDR3 coding DNA: TGTGCCAGCAGTGAAGCGAGGAGGAGCTCCTACGAGCAGTACTTC.

The chain uses TRBV28 and TRBJ1-1; D unresolved. Germline V CDR1 and CDR2: MDHEN, SYDVKM. CDR3 length equals 12 residues. V lost 5 bases to trimming and J lost 3 bases, with 7 bases between them. The CDR3 nucleotides are TGTGCCAGCAGTCCCAGCTACACTGAAGCTTTCTTT. It specifies CASSPSYTEAFF.

This chain connects TRBV25-1 to TRBJ2-4; D gene uncertain. The V gene's germline CDR1 is MGHDK and CDR2 SYGVNS. The ends were cut back, 4 bases at V and 5 bases at J, with 15 bases in the middle. CDR3 length equals 15 residues. The CDR3 DNA reads TGTGCCAGCAGTGGATCGGCAGTAGGGCAAAACATTCAGTACTTC. Translation: CASSGSAVGQNIQYF.

The rearrangement links TRBV6-5 to TRBJ1-3; D uncertain. CDR3 length: 15 residues. The V gene's germline CDR1 is MNHEY and CDR2 SVGAGI. The germline V and J ends were trimmed by 4 bases and 0 bases, with 10 bases remaining between them. The chain's CDR3 is CASSSVGRSGNTIYF. CDR3 coding DNA: TGTGCCAGCAGTTCAGTGGGTCGCTCTGGAAACACCATATATTTT.

This chain joins TRBV7-2 and TRBJ2-1; D not resolved. This CDR3 contains 13 residues. Trimming removed 4 bases from V and 3 bases from J, with 7 bases in between. CDR1 is SGHTA, CDR2 FQGNSA, per germline. The CDR3 DNA reads as TGTGCCAGCAGCTCCGGTTTCTACAATGAGCAGTTCTTC. Translation: CASSSGFYNEQFF.

This clone was observed a few times. Within the sample, other DNA sequences also encode this same CDR3. The rearrangement joins TRBV9 to TRBJ2-1; 9 positions match TRBD2. The CDR3 runs to 15 residues. J gave up 0 bases and V 2 bases, and 0 bases lay outside the gene matches. Germline CDR1 SGDLS, CDR2 YYNGEE. CDR3 nucleotide sequence: TGTGCCAGCAGCGTTAGCGGGAGCTCCTACAATGAGCAGTTCTTC. This sequence encodes CASSVSGSSYNEQFF.

The rearrangement links TRBV2 to TRBJ1-5; no reliable D call. The CDR3 loop spans 13 amino acids. The V and J ends lost 10 bases and 4 bases respectively, with 14 bases between them. The germline V gene encodes CDR1 SNHLY and CDR2 FYNNEI. In nucleotides, the CDR3 is TGTGCCACCCGTTTCGACGGGAATCAGCCCCAGCATTTT. Its protein product is CATRFDGNQPQHF.

The rearrangement uses TRBV18 and TRBJ2-1, with 9 bases fitting TRBD2. Per germline, CDR1 KGHSH and CDR2 LQKENI. V lost 4 bases, J lost 1 base, and 2 bases stayed unmatched. This CDR3 region has 15 residues. CDR3 protein: CASSQREASYNEQFF. The CDR3 nucleotides read TGTGCCAGCTCACAGCGGGAGGCTTCCTACAATGAGCAGTTCTTC.